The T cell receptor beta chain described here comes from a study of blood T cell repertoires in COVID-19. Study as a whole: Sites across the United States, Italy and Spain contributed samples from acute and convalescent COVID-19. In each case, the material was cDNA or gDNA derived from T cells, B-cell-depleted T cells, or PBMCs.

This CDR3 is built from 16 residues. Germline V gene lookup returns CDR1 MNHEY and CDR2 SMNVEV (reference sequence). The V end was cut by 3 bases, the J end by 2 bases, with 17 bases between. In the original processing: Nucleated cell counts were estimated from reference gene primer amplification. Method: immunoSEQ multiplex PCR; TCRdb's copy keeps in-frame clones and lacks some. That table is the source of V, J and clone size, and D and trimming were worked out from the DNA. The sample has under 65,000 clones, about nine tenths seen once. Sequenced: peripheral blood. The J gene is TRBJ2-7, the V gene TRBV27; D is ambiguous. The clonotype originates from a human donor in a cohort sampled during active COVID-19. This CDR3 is CASSFMGSGLAYEQYF. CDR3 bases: TGTGCCAGCAGTTTTATGGGTTCCGGGTTGGCCTACGAGCAGTACTTC.